These 19 T cell receptor beta chains were sequenced from one sample in a study of T cell repertoires in cytomegalovirus infection. TCRdb redid the calling of the reads with MiXCR, one entry per CDR3 protein. The sample lists about 890,000 distinct CDR3 sequences, about a third occurring once. No cognate antigen is known for these TCRs. This sample comprised cultured CD8+ T cells from PBMCs, obtained from culture after CMV antigen stimulation. Receptor source: a human donor in good health (CMV status not recorded). Some clones in this sample may be carry-over from other donors' samples.

The genes are TRBV11-2 and TRBJ1-1; D not certain. CDR1 and CDR2 (germline): SGHAT, FQNNGV. V lost 2 bases to trimming and J lost 3 bases, with 16 bases between them. The CDR3 is made up of 16 amino acids. The CDR3 protein is CASSLYGPLPDTEAFF. For the CDR3, the DNA is TGTGCCAGCAGCTTATATGGACCGCTACCCGACACTGAAGCTTTCTTT.

At least ten counts were recorded for this clonotype. V usage is TRBV7-4 and J usage is TRBJ1-1; D unclear. Germline-derived CDR1 and CDR2 are SGHVT and SQSDAQ. V lost 6 bases, J lost 6 bases, and 8 bases lay in between. The CDR3 runs to 11 residues. The chain's CDR3 is CASRNGPEAFF. CDR3 bases: TGTGCCAGCAGGAATGGGCCTGAAGCTTTCTTT.

The table lists this clonotype with many counts. This chain connects TRBV19 to TRBJ2-7, with D possibly matching TRBD2 (7 bases). The CDR3 runs to 15 residues. Trimming stripped 3 bases from V and 5 bases from J, with 17 bases between. CDR1 is LNHDA and CDR2 is SQIVND in the germline V gene (reference sequence). The CDR3 is CASSIFAGAGDEQYF. CDR3 in DNA: TGTGCCAGTAGTATCTTCGCAGGGGCGGGGGACGAGCAGTACTTC.

V usage is TRBV19 and J usage is TRBJ2-2, with TRBD2 matching 10 bases. The J segment lost 4 bases and the V segment lost 0 bases, leaving 11 bases of the junction unmatched. The CDR3 covers 19 residues. Germline CDR1 and CDR2: LNHDA and SQIVND (reference sequence). This CDR3 is CASSIDLAGVQLGTGELFF. In nucleotides, the CDR3 is TGTGCCAGTAGTATAGATCTAGCGGGGGTTCAACTCGGCACCGGGGAGCTGTTTTTT. Together with reference TRBV19 and TRBJ2-2, the CDR3 gives the full variable domain: DGGITQSPKYLFRKEGQNVTLSCEQNLNHDAMYWYRQDPGQGLRLIYYSQIVNDFQKGDIAEGYSVSREKKESFPLTVTSAQKNPTAFYLCASSIDLAGVQLGTGELFFGEGSRLTVL.

V is TRBV7-9 and J is TRBJ1-5, with no clear D. Germline V CDR1 and CDR2: SEHNR, FQNEAQ (reference sequence). Trimming left V 7 bases short and J 3 bases short, with 13 bases between. CDR3 length: 14 amino acids. The CDR3 coding sequence is TGTGCCAGCACCTCGGGGAGGCCCAATCAGCCCCAGCATTTT. This gives the protein CASTSGRPNQPQHF. The full variable domain, completed using reference TRBV7-9 and TRBJ1-5, is DTGVSQNPRHKITKRGQNVTFRCDPISEHNRLYWYRQTLGQGPEFLTYFQNEAQLEKSRLLSDRFSAERPKGSFSTLEIQRTEQGDSAMYLCASTSGRPNQPQHFGDGTRLSIL.

This clonotype was seen a few times. V is TRBV7-8 and J is TRBJ2-5; 11 nucleotides match TRBD1. Germline values: CDR1 SGHVS, CDR2 FQNEAQ. V was clipped by 6 bases and J by 6 bases; unmatched bases: 9. The CDR3 is 15 amino acids. The CDR3 DNA reads TGTGCCAGCAGGGCAGGGACAGGGGGTATCAAGACCCAGTACTTC. Encoded protein: CASRAGTGGIKTQYF.

This chain joins TRBV7-9 and TRBJ2-2; 8 nucleotides agree with TRBD1. Germline values: CDR1 SEHNR, CDR2 FQNEAQ (reference sequence). V lost 1 base, J lost 1 base, and 5 bases stayed unmatched. The CDR3 loop spans 17 amino acids. The CDR3, as DNA: TGTGCCAGCAGCTTAGTTGGACAGGGCGGGAACACCGGGGAGCTGTTTTTT. This gives the protein CASSLVGQGGNTGELFF.

This clonotype was seen more than once but under ten times. The chain uses TRBV5-4 and TRBJ1-2; 8 positions match TRBD1. V was clipped by 2 bases and J by 8 bases; unmatched bases: 8. The CDR3 totals 14 residues. Germline V gene lookup returns CDR1 SGHNT and CDR2 YYREEE (reference sequence). The CDR3 sequence is CASSFRTGQLGYTF. Written as DNA, the CDR3 is TGTGCCAGCAGCTTTAGGACAGGGCAATTAGGCTACACCTTC.

The rearrangement joins TRBV19 to TRBJ1-1, with D possibly matching TRBD1 (5 bases). The CDR3 spans 19 residues. The V end was cut by 1 base, the J end by 1 base, with 22 bases between. Germline V gene data show CDR1 as LNHDA and CDR2 as SQIVND (reference sequence). CDR3 sequence (DNA): TGTGCCAGTAGTATAGCCCCCCAGAGGGTAGGGGAGAAGAACACTGAAGCTTTCTTT. Protein sequence: CASSIAPQRVGEKNTEAFF.

There are a few counts of this clonotype. The V and J genes are TRBV4-1 and TRBJ2-1, with TRBD1 matching over 8 bases. The CDR3 has 15 amino acids. CDR1 and CDR2 (germline): MGHRA, YSYEKL. Losses at the gene ends were 4 bases for V and 8 bases for J; bases not matched to a gene: 10. The CDR3 nucleotides read TGCGCCAGCAGCCTCCGAGGACAGGGTTATTATGAGCAGTTCTTC. Translation gives CASSLRGQGYYEQFF.

In this sample, this clonotype turned up many times. The chain links TRBV7-6 to TRBJ1-1; 7 bases align to TRBD1. This CDR3 has 16 amino acids. Germline-derived CDR1 and CDR2 are SGHVS and FNYEAQ. The junction had 10 bases not matched to a gene; V was cut back by 6 bases and J by 0 bases. The CDR3 region has the DNA TGTGCCAGCAGTTCCAGTTGGGGGACAGTGAACACTGAAGCTTTCTTT. This sequence encodes CASSSSWGTVNTEAFF.

This chain connects TRBV14 to TRBJ2-1, with 7 nucleotides matching TRBD1. The CDR3 spans 16 residues. Germline CDR1 is SGHDN and CDR2 is FVKESK. Germline trimming cut 5 bases from V and 2 bases from J; bases unmatched to any gene: 9. CDR3 nucleotides: TGTGCCAGCAGCGCCTGGACAGGAAAACCCTACAATGAGCAGTTCTTC. Translating gives CASSAWTGKPYNEQFF.

This clonotype was seen a few times. The chain couples TRBV20-1 to TRBJ2-5; perhaps TRBD2 as D (6 bases). CDR3 length equals 14 residues. Germline CDR1 reads DFQATT; CDR2 reads SNEGSKA (reference sequence). V lost 6 bases to trimming and J lost 2 bases, with 16 bases between them. The CDR3 here is CSAPQEGPQETQYF. DNA of the CDR3: TGCAGTGCACCCCAGGAGGGGCCTCAAGAGACCCAGTACTTC.

This clonotype was detected only a few times. The CDR3 DNA follows: TGCGCCAGCAGCCTAGGCCCCGGCCCGAACACTGAAGCTTTCTTT. As protein: CASSLGPGPNTEAFF. V and J are TRBV4-1 and TRBJ1-1; unclear D gene. The length of the CDR3 is 15 residues. In germline, CDR1 is MGHRA, CDR2 YSYEKL. The V end lost 4 bases, the J end lost 1 base, and 13 bases lay between the germline ends.

The V call is TRBV2, the J call TRBJ1-6; D is unresolved. V was pared by 8 bases and J by 0 bases, with 14 bases between. Germline V lookup: CDR1 SNHLY, CDR2 FYNNEI. CDR3 length: 16 amino acids. CDR3 region: CASGGGRSSYNSPLHF. The DNA for the CDR3 is TGTGCCAGCGGAGGAGGACGGAGCTCCTATAATTCACCCCTCCACTTT.

The chain joins TRBV7-8 to TRBJ2-7, with a possible D match to TRBD1 (5 bases). The V gene lost 2 bases and the J gene lost 1 base, with 12 bases spanning the gap. CDR1 SGHVS and CDR2 FQNEAQ come from the germline V gene. The CDR3 is made up of 15 amino acids. The CDR3 nucleotides read TGTGCCAGCAGCTTACGGACATCCAGTTCCTACGAGCAGTACTTC. Translated: CASSLRTSSSYEQYF.

This clonotype has just a few counts. The J gene is TRBJ2-1, the V gene TRBV29-1, with TRBD2 matching over 13 bases. CDR1 is SQVTM and CDR2 is ANQGSEA in the germline V gene. The CDR3 covers 14 residues. V shed 7 bases and J 6 bases; nucleotides not matched to a gene: 6. CDR3 nucleotide sequence: TGCAGCGCCCTACTAGCGGGGGGGGGCAATGAGCAGTTCTTC. Protein: CSALLAGGGNEQFF.

V usage is TRBV9 and J usage is TRBJ2-5; a possible D gene is TRBD2 (6 bases). V lost 0 bases to trimming and J lost 0 bases, with 6 bases between them. This CDR3 contains 14 residues. Germline lookup yields CDR1 SGDLS and CDR2 YYNGEE. CDR3 loop: CASSVGGNQETQYF. DNA of the CDR3: TGTGCCAGCAGCGTAGGCGGGAACCAAGAGACCCAGTACTTC.

V usage is TRBV25-1 and J usage is TRBJ2-3; D gene ambiguous. The CDR3 sequence is 13 residues long. Germline values: CDR1 MGHDK, CDR2 SYGVNS. V was shortened by 3 bases and J by 2 bases, with 6 bases between the two germline ends. The CDR3 region is CASSETFTDTQYF. The DNA of the CDR3 is TGTGCCAGCAGTGAGACATTCACAGATACGCAGTATTTT. Full variable domain (remainder filled in from reference TRBV25-1 and TRBJ2-3): EADIYQTPRYLVIGTGKKITLECSQTMGHDKMYWYQQDPGMELHLIHYSYGVNSTEKGDLSSESTVSRIRTEHFPLTLESARPSHTSQYLCASSETFTDTQYFGPGTRLTVL.